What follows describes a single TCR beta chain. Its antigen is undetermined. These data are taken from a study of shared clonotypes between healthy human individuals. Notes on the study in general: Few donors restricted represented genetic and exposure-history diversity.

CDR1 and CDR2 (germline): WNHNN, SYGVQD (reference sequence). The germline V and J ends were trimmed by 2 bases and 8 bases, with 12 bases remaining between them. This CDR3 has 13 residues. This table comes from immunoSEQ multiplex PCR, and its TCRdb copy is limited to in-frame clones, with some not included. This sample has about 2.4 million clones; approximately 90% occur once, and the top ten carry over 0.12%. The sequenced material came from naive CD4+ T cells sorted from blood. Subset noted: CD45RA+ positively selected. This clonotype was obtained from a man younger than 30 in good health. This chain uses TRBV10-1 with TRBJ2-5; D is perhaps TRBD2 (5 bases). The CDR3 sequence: CASSESPEGTQYF. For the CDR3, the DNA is TGCGCCAGCAGTGAGAGCCCCGAGGGAACCCAGTACTTC.